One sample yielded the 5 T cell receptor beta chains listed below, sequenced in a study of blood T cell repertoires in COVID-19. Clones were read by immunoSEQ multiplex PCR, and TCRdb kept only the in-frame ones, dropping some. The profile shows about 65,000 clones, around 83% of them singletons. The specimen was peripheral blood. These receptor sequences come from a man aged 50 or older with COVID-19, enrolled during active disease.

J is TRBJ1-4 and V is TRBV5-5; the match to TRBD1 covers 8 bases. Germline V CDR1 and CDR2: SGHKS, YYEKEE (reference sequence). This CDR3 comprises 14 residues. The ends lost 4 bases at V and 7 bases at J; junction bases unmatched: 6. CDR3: CASSPGQGSEKLFF. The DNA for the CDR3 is TGTGCCAGCAGCCCTGGACAGGGATCTGAAAAACTGTTTTTT.

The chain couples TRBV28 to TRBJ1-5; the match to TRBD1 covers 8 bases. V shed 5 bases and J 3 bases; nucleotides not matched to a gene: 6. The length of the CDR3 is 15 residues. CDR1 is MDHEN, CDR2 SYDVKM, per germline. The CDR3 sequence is CASSIGQGINQPQHF. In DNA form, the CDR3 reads TGTGCCAGCAGTATCGGACAGGGTATCAATCAGCCCCAGCATTTT.

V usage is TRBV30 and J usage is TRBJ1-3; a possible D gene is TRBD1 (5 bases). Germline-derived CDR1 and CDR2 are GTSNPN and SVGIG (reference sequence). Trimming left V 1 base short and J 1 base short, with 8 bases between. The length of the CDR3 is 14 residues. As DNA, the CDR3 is TGTGCCTGGAGTGAAGGGGAATCTGGAAACACCATATATTTT. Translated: CAWSEGESGNTIYF. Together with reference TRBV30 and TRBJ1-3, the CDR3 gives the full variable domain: SQTIHQWPATLVQPVGSPLSLECTVEGTSNPNLYWYRQAAGRGLQLLFYSVGIGQISSEVPQNLSASRPQDRQFILSSKKLLLSDSGFYLCAWSEGESGNTIYFGEGSWLTVV.

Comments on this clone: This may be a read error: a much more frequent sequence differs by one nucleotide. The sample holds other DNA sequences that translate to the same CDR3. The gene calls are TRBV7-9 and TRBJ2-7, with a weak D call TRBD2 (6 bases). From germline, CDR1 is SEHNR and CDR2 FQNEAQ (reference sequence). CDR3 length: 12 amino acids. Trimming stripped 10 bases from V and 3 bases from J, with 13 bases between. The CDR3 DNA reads TGTGCCAAAAGGGCGGGACTCTACGAGCAGTACTTC. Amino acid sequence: CAKRAGLYEQYF.

CDR3 loop: CAWRSRENSPLHF. The CDR3 DNA follows: TGTGCCTGGAGGAGCAGGGAAAATTCACCCCTCCACTTT. The chain employs TRBV30 and TRBJ1-6, with D possibly TRBD1 on 5 matching bases. In germline, CDR1 is GTSNPN, CDR2 SVGIG (reference sequence). Trimming took off 3 bases at V and 7 bases at J, with 10 bases between the two ends. CDR3 length: 13 amino acids.